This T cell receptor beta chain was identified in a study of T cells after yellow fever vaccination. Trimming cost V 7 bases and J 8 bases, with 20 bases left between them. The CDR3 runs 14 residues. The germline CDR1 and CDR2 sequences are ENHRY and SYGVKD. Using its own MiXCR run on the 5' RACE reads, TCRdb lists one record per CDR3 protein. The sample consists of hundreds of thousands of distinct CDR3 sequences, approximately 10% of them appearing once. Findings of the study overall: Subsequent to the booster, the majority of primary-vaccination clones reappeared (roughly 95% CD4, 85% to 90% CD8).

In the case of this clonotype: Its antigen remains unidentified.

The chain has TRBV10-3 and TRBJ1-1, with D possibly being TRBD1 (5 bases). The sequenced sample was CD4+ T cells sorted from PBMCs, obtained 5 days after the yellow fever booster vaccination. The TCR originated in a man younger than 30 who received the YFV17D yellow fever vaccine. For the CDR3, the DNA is TGTGCCATCACCCGCCGGGGCCCTCAAGGAGAAGCTTTCTTT. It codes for CAITRRGPQGEAFF.